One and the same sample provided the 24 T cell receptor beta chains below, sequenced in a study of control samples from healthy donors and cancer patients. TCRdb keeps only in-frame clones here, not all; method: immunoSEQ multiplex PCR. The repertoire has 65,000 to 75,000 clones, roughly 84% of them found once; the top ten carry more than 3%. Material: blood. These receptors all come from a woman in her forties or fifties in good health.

CDR3 sequence reads: CASTTPTVNYGYTF. The CDR3 DNA is TGTGCCAGCACCACACCCACAGTCAACTATGGCTACACCTTC. The chain employs TRBV6-5 and TRBJ1-2; D gene unclear. Trimming took off 7 bases at V and 2 bases at J, with 14 bases between the two ends. This CDR3 is 14 amino acids long. Germline CDR1 is MNHEY and CDR2 is SVGAGI.

CDR3 in amino acids: CASSLVWRDEQFF. DNA for the CDR3: TGTGCCAGCAGTTTGGTATGGAGGGATGAGCAGTTCTTC. This chain joins TRBV28 and TRBJ2-1; tentatively, D is TRBD2 (6 bases). The CDR3 has 13 amino acids. Germline V gives CDR1 MDHEN, CDR2 SYDVKM. The V end lost 3 bases, the J end lost 8 bases, and 11 bases lay between the germline ends. The variable domain in full, completed from reference TRBV28 and TRBJ2-1, reads DVKVTQSSRYLVKRTGEKVFLECVQDMDHENMFWYRQDPGLGLRLIYFSYDVKMKEKGDIPEGYSVSREKKERFSLILESASTNQTSMYLCASSLVWRDEQFFGPGTRLTVL.

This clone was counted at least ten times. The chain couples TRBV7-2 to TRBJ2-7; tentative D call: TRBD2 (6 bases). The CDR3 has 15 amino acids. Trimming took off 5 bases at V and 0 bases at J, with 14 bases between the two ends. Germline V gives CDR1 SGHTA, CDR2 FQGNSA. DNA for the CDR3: TGTGCCAGCAGCCTGGTTTCTAGCGCCTCCTACGAGCAGTACTTC. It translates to CASSLVSSASYEQYF.

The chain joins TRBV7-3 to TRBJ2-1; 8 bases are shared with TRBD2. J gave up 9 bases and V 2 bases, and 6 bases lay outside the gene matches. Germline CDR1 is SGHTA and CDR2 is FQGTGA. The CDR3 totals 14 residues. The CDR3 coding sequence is TGTGCCAGCAGCTTAGCACTAGCGGAGGGTGAGCAGTTCTTC. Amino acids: CASSLALAEGEQFF. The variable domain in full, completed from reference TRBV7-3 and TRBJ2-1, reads GAGVSQTPSNKVTEKGKYVELRCDPISGHTALYWYRQSLGQGPEFLIYFQGTGAADDSGLPNDRFFAVRPEGSVSTLKIQRTERGDSAVYLCASSLALAEGEQFFGPGTRLTVL.

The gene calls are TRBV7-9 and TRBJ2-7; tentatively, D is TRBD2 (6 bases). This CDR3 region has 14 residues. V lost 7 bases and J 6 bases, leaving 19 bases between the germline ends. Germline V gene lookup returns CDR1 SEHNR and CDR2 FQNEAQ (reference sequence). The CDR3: CASTVASPGVEQYF. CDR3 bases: TGTGCCAGCACCGTCGCGTCTCCGGGAGTCGAGCAGTACTTC.

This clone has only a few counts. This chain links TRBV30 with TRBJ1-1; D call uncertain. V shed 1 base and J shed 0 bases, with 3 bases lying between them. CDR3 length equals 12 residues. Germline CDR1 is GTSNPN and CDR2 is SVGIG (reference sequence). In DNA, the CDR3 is TGTGCCTGGAGTGAAGTGAACACTGAAGCTTTCTTT. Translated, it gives CAWSEVNTEAFF.

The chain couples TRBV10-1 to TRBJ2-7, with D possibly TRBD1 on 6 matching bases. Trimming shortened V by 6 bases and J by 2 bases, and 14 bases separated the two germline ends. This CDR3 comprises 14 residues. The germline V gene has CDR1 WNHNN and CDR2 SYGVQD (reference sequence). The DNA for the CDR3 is TGCGCCAGCAGCTCGACAAGACAGGCCTACGAGCAGTACTTC. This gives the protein CASSSTRQAYEQYF.

The CDR3 is CASSESMARGTDTQYF. Here the CDR3 DNA reads TGCGCCAGCAGTGAGTCGATGGCCAGGGGCACAGATACGCAGTATTTT. The gene calls are TRBV10-1 and TRBJ2-3, with D possibly TRBD1 on 5 matching bases. V shed 0 bases and J shed 1 base, with 11 bases lying between them. Germline CDR1 reads WNHNN; CDR2 reads SYGVQD (reference sequence). The CDR3 extends over 16 amino acids.

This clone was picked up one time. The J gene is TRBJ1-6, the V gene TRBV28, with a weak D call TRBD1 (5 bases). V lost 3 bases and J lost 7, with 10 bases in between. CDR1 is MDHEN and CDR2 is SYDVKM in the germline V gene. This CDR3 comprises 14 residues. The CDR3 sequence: CASSLGRDNSPLHF. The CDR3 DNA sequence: TGTGCCAGCAGTTTGGGCAGGGACAATTCACCCCTCCACTTT.

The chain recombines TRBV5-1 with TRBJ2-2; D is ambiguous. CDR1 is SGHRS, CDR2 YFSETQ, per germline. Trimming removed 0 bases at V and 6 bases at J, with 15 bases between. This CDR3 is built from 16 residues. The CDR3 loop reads CASSLADRLDAGELFF. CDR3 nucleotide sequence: TGCGCCAGCAGCTTGGCCGATCGGCTAGACGCCGGGGAGCTGTTTTTT.

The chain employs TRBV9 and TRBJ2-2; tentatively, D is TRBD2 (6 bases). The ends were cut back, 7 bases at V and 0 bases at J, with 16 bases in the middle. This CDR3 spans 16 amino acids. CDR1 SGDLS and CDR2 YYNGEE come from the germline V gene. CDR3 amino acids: CASSLTGTPNTGELFF. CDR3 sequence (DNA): TGTGCCAGCTCCTTAACCGGGACTCCGAACACCGGGGAGCTGTTTTTT.

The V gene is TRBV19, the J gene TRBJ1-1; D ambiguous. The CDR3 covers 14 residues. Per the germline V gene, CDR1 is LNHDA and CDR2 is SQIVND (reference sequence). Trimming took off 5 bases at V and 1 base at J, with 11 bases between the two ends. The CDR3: CASSVGAKNTEAFF. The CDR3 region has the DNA TGTGCCAGTAGTGTCGGCGCCAAGAACACTGAAGCTTTCTTT.

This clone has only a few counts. CDR3 protein: CASSAGDAGMNEQFF. CDR3 bases: TGTGCCAGCAGCGCAGGGGATGCGGGTATGAATGAGCAGTTCTTC. The chain couples TRBV9 to TRBJ2-1; TRBD1 is a possible D gene (6 bases). Per the germline V gene, CDR1 is SGDLS and CDR2 is YYNGEE. The CDR3 runs to 15 residues. Trimming removed 3 bases at V and 7 bases at J, with 17 bases between.

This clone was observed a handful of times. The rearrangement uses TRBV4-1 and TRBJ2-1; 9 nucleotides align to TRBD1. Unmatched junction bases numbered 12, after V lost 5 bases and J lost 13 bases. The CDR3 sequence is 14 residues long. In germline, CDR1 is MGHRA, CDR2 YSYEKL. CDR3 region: CASSYRTGEGQQFF. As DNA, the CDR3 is TGCGCCAGCAGCTACCGGACAGGGGAGGGCCAACAGTTCTTC.

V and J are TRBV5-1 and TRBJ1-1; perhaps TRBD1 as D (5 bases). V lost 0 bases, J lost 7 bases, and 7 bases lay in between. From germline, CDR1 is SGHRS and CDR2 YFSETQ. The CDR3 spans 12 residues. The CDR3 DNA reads TGCGCCAGCAGCTTGGGAGGGGTTGAAGCTTTCTTT. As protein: CASSLGGVEAFF. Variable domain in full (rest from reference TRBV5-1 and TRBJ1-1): KAGVTQTPRYLIKTRGQQVTLSCSPISGHRSVSWYQQTPGQGLQFLFEYFSETQRNKGNFPGRFSGRQFSNSRSEMNVSTLELGDSALYLCASSLGGVEAFFGQGTRLTVV.

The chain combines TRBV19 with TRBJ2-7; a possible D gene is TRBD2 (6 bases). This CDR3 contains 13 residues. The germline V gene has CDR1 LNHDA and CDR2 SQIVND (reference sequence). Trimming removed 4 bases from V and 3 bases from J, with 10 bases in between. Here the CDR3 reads CASSTGLRYEQYF. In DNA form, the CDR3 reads TGTGCCAGTAGTACGGGACTTCGCTACGAGCAGTACTTC.

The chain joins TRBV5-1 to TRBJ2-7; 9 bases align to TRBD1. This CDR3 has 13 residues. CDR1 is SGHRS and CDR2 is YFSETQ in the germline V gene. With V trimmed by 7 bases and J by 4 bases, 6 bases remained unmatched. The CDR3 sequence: CASSRDREYEQYF. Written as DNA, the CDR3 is TGCGCCAGCTCCCGGGACAGGGAGTACGAGCAGTACTTC.

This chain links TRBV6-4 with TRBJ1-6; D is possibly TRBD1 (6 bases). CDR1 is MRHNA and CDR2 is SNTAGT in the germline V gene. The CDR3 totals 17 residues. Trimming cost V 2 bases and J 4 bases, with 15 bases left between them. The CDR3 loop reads CASSDEGVGTYNSPLHF. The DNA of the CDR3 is TGTGCCAGCAGTGACGAGGGGGTAGGCACTTATAATTCACCCCTCCACTTT.

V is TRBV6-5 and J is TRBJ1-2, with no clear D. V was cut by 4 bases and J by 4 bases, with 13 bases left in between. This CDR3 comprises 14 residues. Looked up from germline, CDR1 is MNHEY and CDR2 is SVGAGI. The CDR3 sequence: CASSSGPSSYGYTF. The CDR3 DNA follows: TGTGCCAGCAGTTCCGGGCCCAGCTCCTATGGCTACACCTTC.

This CDR3 reads CASSQANRVYEQYF. CDR3 bases: TGTGCCAGCAGCCAAGCTAACAGGGTCTACGAGCAGTACTTC. The chain uses TRBV14 and TRBJ2-7; D might be TRBD1 (6 bases). Germline CDR1 SGHDN, CDR2 FVKESK. V dropped 1 base and J dropped 3 bases, with 10 bases sitting between them. This CDR3 is built from 14 residues.

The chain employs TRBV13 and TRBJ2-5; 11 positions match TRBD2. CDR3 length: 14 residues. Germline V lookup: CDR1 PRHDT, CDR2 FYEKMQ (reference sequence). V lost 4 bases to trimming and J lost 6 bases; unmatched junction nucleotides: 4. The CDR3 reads CASSSRLAGQTQYF. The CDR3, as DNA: TGTGCCAGCAGCTCACGACTAGCGGGGCAGACCCAGTACTTC.

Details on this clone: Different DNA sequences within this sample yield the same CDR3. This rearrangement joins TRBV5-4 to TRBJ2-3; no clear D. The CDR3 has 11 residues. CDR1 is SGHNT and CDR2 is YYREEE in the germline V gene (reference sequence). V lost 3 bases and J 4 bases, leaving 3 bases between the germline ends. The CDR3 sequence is CASSSADTQYF. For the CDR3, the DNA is TGTGCCAGCAGCTCGGCAGATACGCAGTATTTT.

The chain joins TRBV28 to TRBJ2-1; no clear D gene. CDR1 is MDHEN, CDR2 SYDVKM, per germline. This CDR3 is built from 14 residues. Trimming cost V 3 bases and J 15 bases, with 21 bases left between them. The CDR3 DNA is TGTGCCAGCAGTTTCTATGCCGAGTCCCCCGTGGGGTTCTTC. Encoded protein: CASSFYAESPVGFF.

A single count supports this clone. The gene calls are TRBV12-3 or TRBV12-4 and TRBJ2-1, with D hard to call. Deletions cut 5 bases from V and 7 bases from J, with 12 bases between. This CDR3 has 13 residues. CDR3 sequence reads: CASSHGRWNEQFF. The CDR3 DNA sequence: TGTGCCAGCAGTCACGGACGCTGGAATGAGCAGTTCTTC.